This TCR beta chain was captured in a study of human T cells and chemical hapten exposure. At the level of the study: Patch testing placed 0.01% DPC on the upper back, with readings at 6 days. Study-level results: The number of TCRs above 1 in 1000 frequency did not change after DPC sensitization. In the PT1 data, expanded TCR counts showed a positive correlation with patch test score.

TCRdb re-analysed the RACE reads in MiXCR, keeping a single row per CDR3 protein. The profile shows roughly 380,000 distinct CDR3 sequences, 6% to 7% of them singletons. Turning to this clonotype: Its antigen is still unknown.

The CDR3 loop spans 19 amino acids. CDR1 is SEHNR and CDR2 is FQNEAQ in the germline V gene (reference sequence). V lost 0 bases, J lost 0 bases, and 15 bases lay in between. The time point denotes: patch test 2, 6 weeks after DPC sensitization. Noted treatment: therapeutic diphenylcyclopropenone sensitization with weekly scalp DPC. The sequencing here drew on whole blood, taken in connection with sensitization to the hapten diphenylcyclopropenone (DPC). This clonotype originated in a woman younger than 35 with alopecia areata. Some clones in this sample may be carry-over from other donors' samples. The chain is built from TRBV7-9 and TRBJ2-6; perhaps TRBD1 as D (5 bases). CDR3 DNA: TGTGCCAGCAGCTTAGCGGGGCTGCTGAAGCTCTCTGGGGCCAACGTCCTGACTTTC. Protein product: CASSLAGLLKLSGANVLTF.